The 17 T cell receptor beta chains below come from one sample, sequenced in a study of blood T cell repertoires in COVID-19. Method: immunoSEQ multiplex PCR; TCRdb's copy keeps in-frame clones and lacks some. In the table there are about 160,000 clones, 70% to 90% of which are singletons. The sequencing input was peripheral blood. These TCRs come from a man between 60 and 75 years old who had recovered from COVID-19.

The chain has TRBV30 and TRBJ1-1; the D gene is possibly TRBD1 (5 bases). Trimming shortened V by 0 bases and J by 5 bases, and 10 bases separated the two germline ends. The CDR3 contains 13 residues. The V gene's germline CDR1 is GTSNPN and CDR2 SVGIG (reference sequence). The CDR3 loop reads CAWSVQGWTEAFF. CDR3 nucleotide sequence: TGTGCCTGGAGTGTCCAGGGTTGGACTGAAGCTTTCTTT.

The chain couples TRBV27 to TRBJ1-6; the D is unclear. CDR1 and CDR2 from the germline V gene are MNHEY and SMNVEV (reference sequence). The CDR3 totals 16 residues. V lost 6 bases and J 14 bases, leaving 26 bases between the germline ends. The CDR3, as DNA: TGTGCCAGCAGAGAAACCCCTCGGAATATCAGGTCCGCCCTCCACTTT. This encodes CASRETPRNIRSALHF.

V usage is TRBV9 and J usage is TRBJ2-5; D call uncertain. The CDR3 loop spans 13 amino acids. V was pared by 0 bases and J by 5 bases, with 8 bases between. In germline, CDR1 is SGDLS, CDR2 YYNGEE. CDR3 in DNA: TGTGCCAGCAGCGTAGCGGGTACGGAGACCCAGTACTTC. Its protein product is CASSVAGTETQYF. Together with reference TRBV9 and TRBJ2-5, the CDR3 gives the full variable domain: DSGVTQTPKHLITATGQRVTLRCSPRSGDLSVYWYQQSLDQGLQFLIQYYNGEERAKGNILERFSAQQFPDLHSELNLSSLELGDSALYFCASSVAGTETQYFGPGTRLLVL.

The CDR3 DNA is TGTGCCACCCTGTCCCCCGTCCAAGAGACCCAGTACTTC. It is translated as CATLSPVQETQYF. This chain uses TRBV5-4 with TRBJ2-5; no reliable D call. CDR3 length: 13 amino acids. Trimming pared 9 bases from V and 1 base from J, leaving 13 bases between. Germline CDR1 is SGHNT and CDR2 is YYREEE (reference sequence).

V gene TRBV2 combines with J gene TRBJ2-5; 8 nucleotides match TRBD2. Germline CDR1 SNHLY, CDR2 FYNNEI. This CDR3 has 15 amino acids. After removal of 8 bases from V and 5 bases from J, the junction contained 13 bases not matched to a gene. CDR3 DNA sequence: TGTGCCAGCGATCAGTCCGGACTAGCAAGGGAGACCCAGTACTTC. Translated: CASDQSGLARETQYF.

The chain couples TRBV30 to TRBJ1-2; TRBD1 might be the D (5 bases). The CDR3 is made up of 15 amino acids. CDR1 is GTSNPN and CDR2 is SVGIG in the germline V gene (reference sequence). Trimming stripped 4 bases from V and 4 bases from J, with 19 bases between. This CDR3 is CAWTRLGGSGYGYTF. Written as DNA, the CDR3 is TGTGCCTGGACCCGGCTCGGGGGATCCGGCTATGGCTACACCTTC.

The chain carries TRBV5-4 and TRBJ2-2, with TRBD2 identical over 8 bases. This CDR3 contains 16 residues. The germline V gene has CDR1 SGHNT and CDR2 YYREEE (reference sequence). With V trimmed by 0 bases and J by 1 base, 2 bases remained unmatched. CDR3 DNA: TGTGCCAGCAGCTTGGGTCTAGCGGGGAACACCGGGGAGCTGTTTTTT. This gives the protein CASSLGLAGNTGELFF. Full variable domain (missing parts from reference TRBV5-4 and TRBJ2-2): ETGVTQSPTHLIKTRGQQVTLRCSSQSGHNTVSWYQQALGQGPQFIFQYYREEENGRGNFPPRFSGLQFPNYSSELNVNALELDDSALYLCASSLGLAGNTGELFFGEGSRLTVL.

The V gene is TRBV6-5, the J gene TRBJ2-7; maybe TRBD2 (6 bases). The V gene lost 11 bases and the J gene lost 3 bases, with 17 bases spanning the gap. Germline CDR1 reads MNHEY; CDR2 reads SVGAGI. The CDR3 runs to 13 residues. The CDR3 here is CAPLGEDHYEQYF. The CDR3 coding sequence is TGTGCCCCACTCGGGGAGGACCACTACGAGCAGTACTTC.

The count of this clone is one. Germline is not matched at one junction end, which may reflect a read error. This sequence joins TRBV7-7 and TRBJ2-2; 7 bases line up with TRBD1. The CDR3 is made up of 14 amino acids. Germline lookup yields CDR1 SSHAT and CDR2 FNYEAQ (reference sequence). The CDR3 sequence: CASSLTGDTGELFF. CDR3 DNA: TGTGCTAGCAGCTTAACAGGGGACACCGGGGAGCTGTTTTTT.

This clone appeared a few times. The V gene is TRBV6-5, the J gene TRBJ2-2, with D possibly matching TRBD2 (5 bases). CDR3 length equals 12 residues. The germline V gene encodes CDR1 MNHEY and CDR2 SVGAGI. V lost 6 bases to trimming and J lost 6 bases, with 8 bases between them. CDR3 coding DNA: TGTGCCAGCAGGAGGGTTCCCGGGGAGCTGTTTTTT. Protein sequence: CASRRVPGELFF.

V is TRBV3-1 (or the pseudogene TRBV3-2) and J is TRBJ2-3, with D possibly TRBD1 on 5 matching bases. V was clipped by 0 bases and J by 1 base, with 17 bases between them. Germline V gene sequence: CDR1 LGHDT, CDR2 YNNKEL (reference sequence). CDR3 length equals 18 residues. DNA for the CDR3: TGTGCCAGCAGCCAAGATTCCGTGGGGCACCCACGCACAGATACGCAGTATTTT. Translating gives CASSQDSVGHPRTDTQYF.

For the CDR3, the DNA is TGTGCCAGTAGTAAAAAGACTAGCACAGATACGCAGTATTTT. Protein sequence: CASSKKTSTDTQYF. The V call is TRBV19, the J call TRBJ2-3; D gene uncertain. Deletions cut 4 bases from V and 0 bases from J, with 8 bases between. The CDR3 has 14 amino acids. Germline loops: CDR1 LNHDA, CDR2 SQIVND (reference sequence).

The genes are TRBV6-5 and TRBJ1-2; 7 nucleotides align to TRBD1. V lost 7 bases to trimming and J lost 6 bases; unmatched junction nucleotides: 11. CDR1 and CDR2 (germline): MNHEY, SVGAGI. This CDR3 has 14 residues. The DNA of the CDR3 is TGTGCCAGCACCCGAGAGACAGGGATCGATGGCTACACCTTC. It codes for CASTRETGIDGYTF.

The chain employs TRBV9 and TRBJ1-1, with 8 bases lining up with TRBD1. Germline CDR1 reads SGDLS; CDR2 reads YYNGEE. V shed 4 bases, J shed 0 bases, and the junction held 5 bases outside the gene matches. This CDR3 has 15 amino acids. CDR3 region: CASSPRQGMNTEAFF. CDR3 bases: TGTGCCAGCAGCCCTCGACAGGGGATGAACACTGAAGCTTTCTTT.

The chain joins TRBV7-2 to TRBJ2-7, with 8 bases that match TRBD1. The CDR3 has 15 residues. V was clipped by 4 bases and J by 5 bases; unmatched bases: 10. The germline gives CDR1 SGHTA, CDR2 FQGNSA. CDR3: CASSSPDREFHEQYF. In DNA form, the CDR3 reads TGTGCCAGCAGCTCCCCGGACAGGGAGTTCCACGAGCAGTACTTC.

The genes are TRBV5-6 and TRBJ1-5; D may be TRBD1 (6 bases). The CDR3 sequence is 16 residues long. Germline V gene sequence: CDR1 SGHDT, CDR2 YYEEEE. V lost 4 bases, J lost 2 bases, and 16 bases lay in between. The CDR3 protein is CASSPRGGFGNQPQHF. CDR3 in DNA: TGTGCCAGCAGCCCCCGGGGGGGCTTCGGCAATCAGCCCCAGCATTTT.

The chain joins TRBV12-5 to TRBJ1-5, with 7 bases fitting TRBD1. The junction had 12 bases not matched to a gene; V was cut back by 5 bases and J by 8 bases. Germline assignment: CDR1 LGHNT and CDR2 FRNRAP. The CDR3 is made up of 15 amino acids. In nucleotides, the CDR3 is TGTGCTAGTGGTGTGGGGAGGGGGCTTTTTGAGCCCCAGCATTTT. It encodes CASGVGRGLFEPQHF.